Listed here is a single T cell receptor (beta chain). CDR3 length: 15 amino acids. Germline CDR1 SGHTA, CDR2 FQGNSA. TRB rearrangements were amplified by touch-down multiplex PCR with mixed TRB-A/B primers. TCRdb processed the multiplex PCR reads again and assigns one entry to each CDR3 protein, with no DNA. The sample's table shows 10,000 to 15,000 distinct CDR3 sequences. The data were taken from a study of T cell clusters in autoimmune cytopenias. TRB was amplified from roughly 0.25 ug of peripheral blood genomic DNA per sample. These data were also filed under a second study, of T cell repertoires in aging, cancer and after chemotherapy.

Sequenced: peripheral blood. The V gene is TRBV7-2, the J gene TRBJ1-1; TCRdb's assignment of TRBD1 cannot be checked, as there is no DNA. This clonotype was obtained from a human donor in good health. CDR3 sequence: CASSPDRDRNTEAFF.